These 2 T cell receptor beta chains came from one sample sequenced in a study of CD8 T cells in Susac syndrome (dated by TCRdb to between 2018 and 2021). The library was prepared using the immunoSEQ multiplex PCR assay. RNA was extracted with the RNeasy kit and roughly 0.45 to 1 ug was reverse transcribed using random hexamers. TCRdb reran the public reads through fastp at Q25 and MiXCR, keeping productive beta chains. Entries that share a CDR3 protein sequence are merged under the most common genes and DNA. The sample table lists 160,000 or so distinct CDR3 sequences, around 93% of them with a count of one. The ten largest clonotypes hold around 0.13% of the sample. Sequenced: CD4+ T cells from PBMCs. The source of these receptors is a human donor in good health.

This clonotype was observed once. The genes are TRBV7-3 and TRBJ1-1; possibly TRBD1 for D (5 bases). In germline, CDR1 is SGHTA, CDR2 FQGTGA. The CDR3 has 14 amino acids. V was trimmed by 5 bases and J by 1 base, leaving 11 bases between them. The CDR3 coding sequence is TGTGCCAGCAGCGCAGGGCCGGCGAACACTGAAGCTTTCTTT. Translating it yields CASSAGPANTEAFF.

This rearrangement joins TRBV29-1 to TRBJ1-1; 7 bases agree with TRBD1. Germline CDR1 is SQVTM and CDR2 is ANQGSEA. J gave up 0 bases and V 3 bases, and 13 bases lay outside the gene matches. The CDR3 extends over 17 amino acids. The CDR3 DNA is TGCAGCGTTGAGACAGGGCTCTTTCACCGCATGAACACTGAAGCTTTCTTT. Its protein is CSVETGLFHRMNTEAFF.